Below are 6 T cell receptor beta chains sequenced from a single sample in a study of blood T cell repertoires in COVID-19. Here immunoSEQ multiplex PCR was the method, and the copy in TCRdb shows in-frame clones only, minus some. The sample contains approximately 200,000 clones, approximately 87% of which appear only once. Sequencing input: peripheral blood. All receptors come from a woman between 50 and 59 years old with acute or convalescent COVID-19.

V gene TRBV12-3 or TRBV12-4 combines with J gene TRBJ1-4; D is uncertain. V dropped 6 bases and J dropped 5 bases, with 10 bases sitting between them. CDR3 length equals 13 residues. This chain's CDR3 is CASRNSMNEKLFF. The CDR3 DNA follows: TGTGCCAGCAGAAATTCCATGAATGAAAAACTGTTTTTT.

The chain employs TRBV10-2 and TRBJ2-5; perhaps TRBD2 as D (7 bases). The CDR3 sequence is 14 residues long. Trimming removed 7 bases at V and 5 bases at J, with 17 bases between. CDR1 and CDR2 (germline): WSHSY, SAAADI. The CDR3 sequence is CASNRQGREETQYF. CDR3 nucleotides: TGCGCCAGCAACCGGCAGGGGAGGGAGGAGACCCAGTACTTC.

The rearrangement uses TRBV18 and TRBJ2-1; TRBD2 matches 8 bases. Looked up from germline, CDR1 is KGHSH and CDR2 is LQKENI. After removal of 3 bases from V and 8 bases from J, the junction contained 6 bases not matched to a gene. This CDR3 is built from 14 residues. This CDR3 is CASSPRGTSDEQFF. For the CDR3, the DNA is TGTGCCAGCTCACCGAGAGGGACTAGTGATGAGCAGTTCTTC.

The V call is TRBV25-1, the J call TRBJ2-7; D may be TRBD1 (6 bases). The germline V and J ends were trimmed by 7 bases and 1 base, with 14 bases remaining between them. CDR1 is MGHDK and CDR2 is SYGVNS in the germline V gene. This CDR3 has 14 residues. The CDR3 sequence is CASKSPTGSYEQYF. CDR3 nucleotide sequence: TGTGCCAGCAAGTCCCCAACAGGGTCCTACGAGCAGTACTTC.

The chain has TRBV11-2 and TRBJ2-7, with 10 bases matching TRBD2. This CDR3 comprises 15 residues. After removal of 3 bases from V and 3 bases from J, the junction contained 5 bases not matched to a gene. Germline CDR1 is SGHAT and CDR2 is FQNNGV. Here the CDR3 DNA reads TGTGCCAGCAGCTTTAGCGGGGGGACGGGCTACGAGCAGTACTTC. This gives the protein CASSFSGGTGYEQYF.

The rearrangement links TRBV3-1 (or the pseudogene TRBV3-2) to TRBJ2-2; possibly TRBD2 for D (6 bases). The germline V gene encodes CDR1 LGHDT and CDR2 YNNKEL (reference sequence). Trimming cost V 0 bases and J 0 bases, with 17 bases left between them. The CDR3 loop spans 19 amino acids. The CDR3: CASSQDDGGPGPNTGELFF. In DNA form, the CDR3 reads TGTGCCAGCAGCCAAGACGATGGAGGGCCAGGGCCGAACACCGGGGAGCTGTTTTTT.